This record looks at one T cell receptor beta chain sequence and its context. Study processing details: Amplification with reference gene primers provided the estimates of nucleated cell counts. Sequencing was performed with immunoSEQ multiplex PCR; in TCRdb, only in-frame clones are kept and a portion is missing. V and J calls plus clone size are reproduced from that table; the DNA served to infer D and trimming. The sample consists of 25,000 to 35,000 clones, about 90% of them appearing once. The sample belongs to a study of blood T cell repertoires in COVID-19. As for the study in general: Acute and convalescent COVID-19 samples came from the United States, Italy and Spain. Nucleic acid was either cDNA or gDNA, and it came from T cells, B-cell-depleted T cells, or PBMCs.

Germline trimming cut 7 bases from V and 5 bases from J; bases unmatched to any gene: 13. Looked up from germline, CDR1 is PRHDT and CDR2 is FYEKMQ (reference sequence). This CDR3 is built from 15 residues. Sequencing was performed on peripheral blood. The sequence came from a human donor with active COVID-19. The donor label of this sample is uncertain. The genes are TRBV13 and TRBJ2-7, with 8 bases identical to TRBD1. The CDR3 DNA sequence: TGTGCCAGCATCGACTTTGTGGACAGGGATGACGAGCAGTACTTC. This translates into CASIDFVDRDDEQYF.